These 29 T cell receptor beta chains came from one sample sequenced in a study of monozygotic twins with cystic fibrosis (dated by TCRdb to 2020 to 2023). To prepare the library, the immunoSEQ multiplex PCR assay was applied. The source is immuneACCESS, and TCRdb retained only in-frame sequences with V and J called. Part of the clones is not carried over; for the studies checked, unresolved V genes explain less than half of this, and the remainder is unexplained. The sample data list some 33,000 clones, and under 95% of these were observed just once. The ten most abundant clones make up roughly 0.19% of the sample. The sequenced material came from blood. The origin of the receptors is a boy aged 2 to 10 with cystic fibrosis.

In its sample, this clone was seen a few times. This chain links TRBV5-1 with TRBJ1-2, with unresolved D. V was pared by 0 bases and J by 10 bases, with 10 bases between. The CDR3 has 12 residues. Germline CDR1 is SGHRS and CDR2 is YFSETQ. CDR3 sequence: CASSLGSTDYTF. In DNA, the CDR3 is TGCGCCAGCAGCTTGGGGAGTACTGACTACACCTTC.

The chain combines TRBV18 with TRBJ1-4; TRBD1 matches at 9 bases. CDR1 KGHSH and CDR2 LQKENI come from the germline V gene. Losses at the gene ends were 3 bases for V and 8 bases for J; bases not matched to a gene: 13. This CDR3 region has 17 residues. The CDR3 is CASSPGQGAVIGEKLFF. The CDR3 coding sequence is TGTGCCAGCTCACCGGGACAGGGAGCCGTCATAGGAGAAAAACTGTTTTTT.

The rearrangement links TRBV27 to TRBJ1-2; the D is unclear. Germline CDR1 and CDR2: MNHEY and SMNVEV (reference sequence). CDR3 size: 15 residues. Trimming pared 8 bases from V and 0 bases from J, leaving 16 bases between. The CDR3 sequence: CASLETASANYGYTF. For the CDR3, the DNA is TGTGCCAGCCTGGAGACTGCATCAGCTAACTATGGCTACACCTTC.

Here the CDR3 DNA reads TGTGCCACCAGCAGAGATTTGCGCGGGACAGGGCCCAACACTGAAGCTTTCTTT. It encodes CATSRDLRGTGPNTEAFF. The chain employs TRBV15 and TRBJ1-1; 9 bases line up with TRBD1. V gave up 0 bases and J gave up 2 bases; unmatched junction bases: 10. This CDR3 is 18 amino acids long. CDR1 and CDR2 (germline): LNHNV, YYDKDF (reference sequence).

V and J are TRBV29-1 and TRBJ2-7; TRBD1 agrees at 9 bases. V lost 3 bases and J lost 3; bases outside the gene matches: 3. Germline V gene data show CDR1 as SQVTM and CDR2 as ANQGSEA. The CDR3 extends over 13 amino acids. The CDR3 is CSVEGDRVYEQYF. In nucleotides, the CDR3 is TGCAGCGTTGAGGGGGACAGGGTCTACGAGCAGTACTTC.

The chain employs TRBV10-1 and TRBJ1-2, with D hard to call. CDR1 is WNHNN, CDR2 SYGVQD, per germline (reference sequence). Trimming took 3 bases from V and 2 from J, leaving 19 bases between them. This CDR3 is built from 17 residues. The CDR3 is CASSDHPLGGQNYGYTF. The CDR3 bases are TGCGCCAGCAGTGACCATCCCCTCGGTGGGCAGAACTATGGCTACACCTTC.

The CDR3 bases are TGTGCCAGCAGCCCCGTTCGGAACACTGAAGCTTTCTTT. Its protein product is CASSPVRNTEAFF. The chain uses TRBV6-5 and TRBJ1-1; D gene uncertain. Per germline, CDR1 MNHEY and CDR2 SVGAGI. The CDR3 loop spans 13 amino acids. V lost 6 bases to trimming and J lost 1 base, with 9 bases between them.

The chain links TRBV9 to TRBJ2-7; possible D gene TRBD2, 7 bases. The CDR3 loop spans 17 amino acids. The V gene lost 0 bases and the J gene lost 2 bases, with 18 bases spanning the gap. Germline CDR1 is SGDLS and CDR2 is YYNGEE. The CDR3 loop is CASSVGDEGRGTYEQYF. CDR3 DNA sequence: TGTGCCAGCAGCGTAGGGGACGAGGGGAGGGGGACCTACGAGCAGTACTTC.

The chain carries TRBV5-1 and TRBJ2-1, with D possibly TRBD2 on 5 matching bases. CDR3 length equals 16 residues. Trimming shortened V by 1 base and J by 8 bases, and 19 bases separated the two germline ends. Germline V gives CDR1 SGHRS, CDR2 YFSETQ. The CDR3 reads CASSLPKWTYLDEQFF. The CDR3, as DNA: TGCGCCAGCAGCTTGCCAAAATGGACTTATCTCGATGAGCAGTTCTTC. The complete variable domain, with remaining parts taken from reference TRBV5-1 and TRBJ2-1, reads KAGVTQTPRYLIKTRGQQVTLSCSPISGHRSVSWYQQTPGQGLQFLFEYFSETQRNKGNFPGRFSGRQFSNSRSEMNVSTLELGDSALYLCASSLPKWTYLDEQFFGPGTRLTVL.

This clone has a single count. The CDR3 is CASSLGGGMNTEAFF. DNA of the CDR3: TGTGCCAGCAGCTTAGGGGGGGGTATGAACACTGAAGCTTTCTTT. The chain links TRBV7-2 to TRBJ1-1; D perhaps matches TRBD1 (5 bases). The CDR3 has 15 residues. Germline CDR1 and CDR2: SGHTA and FQGNSA. Trimming left V 1 base short and J 0 bases short, with 9 bases between.

The chain links TRBV9 to TRBJ2-1, with D perhaps matching TRBD2 (7 bases). Germline CDR1 and CDR2: SGDLS and YYNGEE. The CDR3 sequence is 16 residues long. V lost 3 bases to trimming and J lost 2 bases, with 15 bases between them. The CDR3 reads CASSDVAGATYNEQFF. CDR3 sequence (DNA): TGTGCCAGCAGCGACGTGGCGGGGGCCACCTACAATGAGCAGTTCTTC.

The chain combines TRBV6-1 with TRBJ2-5; 11 bases line up with TRBD2. The CDR3 contains 15 residues. The trim removed 4 bases at V and 2 bases at J, leaving 3 bases unmatched. Germline V gene lookup returns CDR1 MNHNS and CDR2 SASEGT. The CDR3 here is CASSVGLAAQETQYF. CDR3 coding DNA: TGTGCCAGCAGTGTGGGACTAGCGGCTCAAGAGACCCAGTACTTC.

In the case of this clone: This sample includes further DNA sequences coding for the same CDR3. The rearrangement links TRBV7-2 to TRBJ1-5; 9 positions match TRBD1. From germline, CDR1 is SGHTA and CDR2 FQGNSA. This CDR3 comprises 15 residues. V was clipped by 4 bases and J by 1 base; unmatched bases: 2. The CDR3 reads CASSSGQGSNQPQHF. Written as DNA, the CDR3 is TGTGCCAGCAGCTCGGGACAGGGAAGCAATCAGCCCCAGCATTTT.

V usage is TRBV2 and J usage is TRBJ2-6; D is ambiguous. V lost 7 bases and J lost 4, with 11 bases in between. Germline V gives CDR1 SNHLY, CDR2 FYNNEI. The CDR3 totals 14 residues. The DNA of the CDR3 is TGTGCCAGCACGGTGTCCTGGGGGGCCAACGTCCTGACTTTC. Residues: CASTVSWGANVLTF.

The J gene is TRBJ1-2, the V gene TRBV7-8; D is unclear. Trimming stripped 3 bases from V and 5 bases from J, with 16 bases between. CDR1 is SGHVS, CDR2 FQNEAQ, per germline. The CDR3 totals 15 residues. The CDR3 sequence: CASSLTHPLGYGYTF. The CDR3 coding sequence is TGTGCCAGCAGCTTGACACACCCTTTGGGGTATGGCTACACCTTC.

The chain carries TRBV6-5 and TRBJ2-3, with 7 bases lining up with TRBD2. Trimming at V came to 6 bases and at J to 4 bases, leaving 7 bases not matched to a gene. There are 14 residues in the CDR3. Germline lookup yields CDR1 MNHEY and CDR2 SVGAGI. The CDR3 region has the DNA TGTGCCAGCAGACGGGGGGTTGGGGCAGATACGCAGTATTTT. Its translation: CASRRGVGADTQYF.

The chain has TRBV13 and TRBJ1-2; D gene ambiguous. Germline values: CDR1 PRHDT, CDR2 FYEKMQ (reference sequence). CDR3 size: 15 residues. Trimming pared 1 base from V and 5 bases from J, leaving 14 bases between. The CDR3 DNA reads as TGTGCCAGCAGCTTAGAAAGGATCTCAGAATATGGCTACACCTTC. This encodes CASSLERISEYGYTF.

The chain has TRBV19 and TRBJ2-3; 11 positions match TRBD2. CDR3 length: 18 residues. Germline loops: CDR1 LNHDA, CDR2 SQIVND (reference sequence). V lost 3 bases and J lost 1; bases outside the gene matches: 9. DNA of the CDR3: TGTGCCAGTAGTATCGGGCTAGCGGGGGGAGGTCGCACAGATACGCAGTATTTT. This codes for CASSIGLAGGGRTDTQYF.

The chain has TRBV2 and TRBJ1-1, with 7 positions matching TRBD1. Germline CDR1 and CDR2: SNHLY and FYNNEI. The CDR3 spans 14 residues. The junction had 4 bases not matched to a gene; V was cut back by 5 bases and J by 1 base. CDR3 loop: CASSRDSPNTEAFF. For the CDR3, the DNA is TGTGCCAGCAGTAGGGACAGTCCGAACACTGAAGCTTTCTTT.

V and J are TRBV18 and TRBJ1-1; D perhaps matches TRBD1 (5 bases). Looked up from germline, CDR1 is KGHSH and CDR2 is LQKENI. The V end was cut by 3 bases, the J end by 5 bases, with 16 bases between. CDR3 length: 15 residues. The CDR3 coding sequence is TGTGCCAGCTCACCGCTGGCGGGTCAGGGAACTGAAGCTTTCTTT. Translated, it gives CASSPLAGQGTEAFF.

This clone was recorded only once. The V gene is TRBV27, the J gene TRBJ1-2; D not resolved. Germline assignment: CDR1 MNHEY and CDR2 SMNVEV (reference sequence). The CDR3 extends over 11 amino acids. V was cut by 10 bases and J by 6 bases, with 12 bases left in between. The CDR3 DNA reads as TGTGCCACCTCCTCGGGGAATGGCTACACCTTC. This encodes CATSSGNGYTF.

The J gene is TRBJ1-1, the V gene TRBV7-9; D possibly corresponds to TRBD1 (6 bases). The length of the CDR3 is 14 residues. Per the germline V gene, CDR1 is SEHNR and CDR2 is FQNEAQ (reference sequence). Trimming cost V 5 bases and J 3 bases, with 13 bases left between them. CDR3 coding DNA: TGTGCCAGCAGCCCCCTGACAGGTGACACTGAAGCTTTCTTT. Translation: CASSPLTGDTEAFF.

J is TRBJ2-7 and V is TRBV27, with 8 bases fitting TRBD2. The germline gives CDR1 MNHEY, CDR2 SMNVEV (reference sequence). J was trimmed by 0 bases and V by 6 bases; bases with no gene match: 7. This CDR3 contains 15 residues. The CDR3 sequence: CASRPLLAGSYEQYF. In DNA, the CDR3 is TGTGCCAGCAGGCCGTTGCTAGCGGGCTCCTACGAGCAGTACTTC.

This clone was seen a handful of times. This chain connects TRBV2 to TRBJ1-5; TRBD1 might be the D (5 bases). The CDR3 runs to 13 residues. CDR1 is SNHLY, CDR2 FYNNEI, per germline. The V end lost 8 bases, the J end lost 4 bases, and 12 bases lay between the germline ends. CDR3 protein: CASRGLGNQPQHF. In nucleotides, the CDR3 is TGTGCCAGCCGGGGCCTAGGGAATCAGCCCCAGCATTTT.

The chain couples TRBV27 to TRBJ2-1; D is uncertain. Germline V gives CDR1 MNHEY, CDR2 SMNVEV (reference sequence). This CDR3 region has 14 residues. V lost 2 bases and J 6 bases, leaving 11 bases between the germline ends. CDR3 sequence reads: CASSLGPLLNEQFF. CDR3 sequence (DNA): TGTGCCAGCAGTTTAGGACCGCTGCTCAATGAGCAGTTCTTC.

The rearrangement joins TRBV2 to TRBJ1-1; D may be TRBD1 (5 bases). Per germline, CDR1 SNHLY and CDR2 FYNNEI. CDR3 length: 13 amino acids. The V gene lost 6 bases and the J gene lost 4 bases, with 12 bases spanning the gap. The CDR3 DNA reads TGTGCCAGCAGGGAGGGGCTTGCCACTGAAGCTTTCTTT. This sequence encodes CASREGLATEAFF.

The rearrangement uses TRBV27 and TRBJ2-5; 10 positions agree with TRBD2. The CDR3 consists of 13 residues. J gave up 4 bases and V 5 bases, and 1 base lay outside the gene matches. From germline, CDR1 is MNHEY and CDR2 SMNVEV (reference sequence). CDR3 DNA: TGTGCCAGCAGTAGACTAGCGGGAGAGACCCAGTACTTC. Translating gives CASSRLAGETQYF.

This clone was picked up a small number of times. The CDR3 here is CATGRGDGYTF. CDR3 nucleotides: TGTGCCACCGGCCGGGGGGATGGCTACACCTTC. This chain joins TRBV10-3 and TRBJ1-2, with TRBD1 as a possible D gene (5 bases). CDR1 is ENHRY, CDR2 SYGVKD, per germline. Trimming shortened V by 10 bases and J by 6 bases, and 12 bases separated the two germline ends. The CDR3 sequence is 11 residues long.

This chain connects TRBV5-4 to TRBJ1-2; D is ambiguous. This CDR3 region has 12 residues. The V and J ends lost 2 bases and 4 bases respectively, with 6 bases between them. The germline V gene has CDR1 SGHNT and CDR2 YYREEE (reference sequence). The CDR3 protein is CASSLDSYGYTF. The CDR3 nucleotides read TGTGCCAGCAGCTTAGACTCCTATGGCTACACCTTC.